These 25 T cell receptor beta chains were sequenced from one sample in a study of monozygotic twins with inflammatory bowel disease. TCRdb re-called the 5' RACE reads; one entry per CDR3 protein, DNA not given. The sample has 160,000 or so distinct CDR3 sequences. The sample consisted of blood. These receptors came from a human donor with ulcerative colitis or Crohn's disease, or a healthy co-twin of an affected twin (not recorded which).

V usage is TRBV5-1 and J usage is TRBJ2-5; the D call of TRBD1 rests on TCRdb alone, since no DNA is present to check it. The CDR3 is 14 residues long. Per germline, CDR1 SGHRS and CDR2 YFSETQ. CDR3 sequence: CASSLARGQETQYF.

This chain links TRBV12-3 or TRBV12-4 with TRBJ1-2; TCRdb's D gene call, TRBD1, goes unchecked for lack of DNA. This CDR3 spans 15 amino acids. The CDR3 region is CASSLAARGLYGYTF.

This sequence joins TRBV10-3 and TRBJ2-3. The V gene's germline CDR1 is ENHRY and CDR2 SYGVKD. CDR3 length: 16 amino acids. The CDR3 loop reads CAISETRGAGTDTQYF.

The chain couples TRBV6-2 or TRBV6-3 to TRBJ1-5; TCRdb indicates TRBD1, and absent DNA this call remains unverified. Germline CDR1 reads MNHEY; CDR2 reads SVGEGT. The CDR3 has 16 residues. The CDR3 reads CASSAPGTGSNQPQHF.

This rearrangement joins TRBV20-1 to TRBJ1-2; TCRdb proposes TRBD1, but this gene call is untestable without DNA. This CDR3 contains 14 residues. Germline CDR1 DFQATT, CDR2 SNEGSKA (reference sequence). CDR3 in amino acids: CSALGQGASYGYTF.

The gene calls are TRBV5-4 and TRBJ1-2. Germline loops: CDR1 SGHNT, CDR2 YYREEE (reference sequence). The CDR3 is made up of 14 amino acids. The CDR3 sequence: CASSLGLRYYGYTF.

The V and J genes are TRBV20-1 and TRBJ1-4. Germline values: CDR1 DFQATT, CDR2 SNEGSKA (reference sequence). CDR3 length: 13 amino acids. CDR3 amino acids: CSARFQVNEKLFF.

V is TRBV5-4 and J is TRBJ2-3. The CDR3 is 14 amino acids. Per the germline V gene, CDR1 is SGHNT and CDR2 is YYREEE (reference sequence). The CDR3 protein is CASSLEGSTDTQYF.

The chain uses TRBV28 and TRBJ2-5; TCRdb's D call, TRBD2, is unchecked because there is no DNA. Germline V gene sequence: CDR1 MDHEN, CDR2 SYDVKM. This CDR3 is 15 amino acids long. This chain's CDR3 is CASSLKAGGPETQYF.

This chain connects TRBV6-2 or TRBV6-3 to TRBJ2-7. The CDR3 has 12 amino acids. From germline, CDR1 is MNHEY and CDR2 SVGEGT. Here the CDR3 reads CASSYGWDEQYF.

V usage is TRBV7-2 and J usage is TRBJ1-2; as DNA is missing, the TRBD1 call by TCRdb cannot be tested. Per the germline V gene, CDR1 is SGHTA and CDR2 is FQGNSA. The CDR3 totals 15 residues. The chain's CDR3 is CASSWQGQTFYGYTF.

V gene TRBV21-1 combines with J gene TRBJ2-4; TCRdb names TRBD1, which stays unverified in the absence of DNA. TRBV21-1 is termed a pseudogene. CDR3 size: 15 residues. CDR3 loop: CASSTGDRGPDIQYF.

The CDR3 loop is CASSLEQGARNSPLHF. The gene calls are TRBV5-1 and TRBJ1-6; TCRdb's D call, TRBD1, is unchecked because there is no DNA. Per the germline V gene, CDR1 is SGHRS and CDR2 is YFSETQ. This CDR3 comprises 16 residues.

This chain links TRBV20-1 with TRBJ2-7. Germline-derived CDR1 and CDR2 are DFQATT and SNEGSKA (reference sequence). CDR3 length: 14 amino acids. CDR3 region: CSARELATFYEQYF.

The CDR3 here is CASSPVGGWTEAFF. V usage is TRBV4-3 and J usage is TRBJ1-1. The germline V gene encodes CDR1 LGHNA and CDR2 YSLEER. This CDR3 has 14 amino acids.

The rearrangement links TRBV7-3 to TRBJ2-7; TCRdb designates TRBD2, a call that cannot be tested without DNA. The length of the CDR3 is 15 residues. CDR1 is SGHTA and CDR2 is FQGTGA in the germline V gene. The CDR3 spells CASSHGLADTYEQYF.

The rearrangement uses TRBV27 and TRBJ2-1; the D gene TCRdb calls, TRBD1, cannot be checked with no DNA. There are 16 residues in the CDR3. Germline CDR1 and CDR2: MNHEY and SMNVEV (reference sequence). CDR3 region: CASSPLVGGPDNEQFF.

The V call is TRBV12-3 or TRBV12-4, the J call TRBJ2-1; TCRdb calls TRBD2, which cannot be checked without DNA. The length of the CDR3 is 17 residues. The CDR3 loop reads CASSRTSGRSSYNEQFF.

The chain employs TRBV12-3 or TRBV12-4 and TRBJ1-3; TCRdb calls TRBD1, which cannot be checked without DNA. The length of the CDR3 is 14 residues. The CDR3: CASIVRGSGNTIYF.

This rearrangement joins TRBV5-4 to TRBJ2-7; TCRdb proposes TRBD2, but this gene call is untestable without DNA. The germline V gene has CDR1 SGHNT and CDR2 YYREEE (reference sequence). The CDR3 is 15 amino acids. CDR3 sequence reads: CASSLGGLQAGEQYF. The full variable domain, completed using reference TRBV5-4 and TRBJ2-7, is ETGVTQSPTHLIKTRGQQVTLRCSSQSGHNTVSWYQQALGQGPQFIFQYYREEENGRGNFPPRFSGLQFPNYSSELNVNALELDDSALYLCASSLGGLQAGEQYFGPGTRLTVT.

The rearrangement links TRBV10-3 to TRBJ2-7; TCRdb gives TRBD2 as the D gene, but with no DNA this cannot be confirmed. Per the germline V gene, CDR1 is ENHRY and CDR2 is SYGVKD. The CDR3 sequence is 14 residues long. The CDR3: CAISDGTRAYEQYF.

The chain has TRBV28 and TRBJ1-3. The length of the CDR3 is 13 residues. Germline-derived CDR1 and CDR2 are MDHEN and SYDVKM. Here the CDR3 reads CASFGSHGNTIYF.

Here the CDR3 reads CASSLGGRGRSSYNEQFF. This chain joins TRBV5-5 and TRBJ2-1; TCRdb proposes TRBD1, but this gene call is untestable without DNA. Germline-derived CDR1 and CDR2 are SGHKS and YYEKEE (reference sequence). The CDR3 sequence is 18 residues long.

This chain uses TRBV5-8 with TRBJ1-1; TCRdb's D gene call, TRBD1, goes unchecked for lack of DNA. Per the germline V gene, CDR1 is SGHTS and CDR2 is YDEGEE. CDR3 length: 15 residues. The CDR3 sequence: CASSFVGEPVSEAFF.

V usage is TRBV28 and J usage is TRBJ2-5; TCRdb's D gene call, TRBD1, goes unchecked for lack of DNA. In germline, CDR1 is MDHEN, CDR2 SYDVKM. This CDR3 has 14 residues. This CDR3 is CASSMTGVQETQYF. The whole variable domain, filled in from reference TRBV28 and TRBJ2-5, reads DVKVTQSSRYLVKRTGEKVFLECVQDMDHENMFWYRQDPGLGLRLIYFSYDVKMKEKGDIPEGYSVSREKKERFSLILESASTNQTSMYLCASSMTGVQETQYFGPGTRLLVL.